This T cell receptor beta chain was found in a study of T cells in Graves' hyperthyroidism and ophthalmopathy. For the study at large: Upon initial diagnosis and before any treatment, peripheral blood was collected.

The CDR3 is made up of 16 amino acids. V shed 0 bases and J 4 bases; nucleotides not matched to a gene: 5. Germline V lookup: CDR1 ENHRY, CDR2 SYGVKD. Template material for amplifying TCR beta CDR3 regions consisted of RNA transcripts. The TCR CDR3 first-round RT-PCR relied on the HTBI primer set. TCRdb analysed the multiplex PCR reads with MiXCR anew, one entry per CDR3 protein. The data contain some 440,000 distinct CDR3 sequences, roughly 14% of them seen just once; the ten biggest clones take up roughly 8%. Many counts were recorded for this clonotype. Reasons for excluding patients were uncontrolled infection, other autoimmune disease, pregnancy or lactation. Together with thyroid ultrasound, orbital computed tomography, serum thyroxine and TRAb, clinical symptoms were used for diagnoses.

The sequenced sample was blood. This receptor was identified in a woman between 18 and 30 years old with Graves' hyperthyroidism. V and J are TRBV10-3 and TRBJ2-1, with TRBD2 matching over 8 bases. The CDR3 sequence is CAISESMAGGYNEQFF. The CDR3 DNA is TGTGCCATCAGTGAGTCCATGGCGGGGGGTTACAATGAGCAGTTCTTC.